The clone carrying this T cell receptor beta chain has ten or more counts. Its target is not known. Template switching supplied a universal primer site; unique molecular identifiers were carried on the cDNA. TCRdb redid the calling of the 5' RACE reads with MiXCR, one entry per CDR3 protein. This table has some 600,000 distinct CDR3 sequences, 7.1% appearing once. This CDR3 region has 11 residues. Trimming took off 3 bases at V and 6 bases at J, with 6 bases between the two ends. Per the germline V gene, CDR1 is SGHDN and CDR2 is FVKESK. These data belong to a study of identical twins. Study observations and caveats: Fewer insertions were carried by abundant cord blood beta clonotypes, but none was seen in memory repertoires.

This sample also belongs to another study, concerning yellow fever vaccine responses in identical twins.

The V gene is TRBV14, the J gene TRBJ2-7; the D is unclear. The TCR sequence derives from a woman between 18 and 30 years old in good health. Sequencing was done on a sample of PBMCs. CDR3 loop: CASSQSSEQYF. The CDR3 DNA sequence: TGTGCCAGCAGCCAGTCGTCCGAGCAGTACTTC.